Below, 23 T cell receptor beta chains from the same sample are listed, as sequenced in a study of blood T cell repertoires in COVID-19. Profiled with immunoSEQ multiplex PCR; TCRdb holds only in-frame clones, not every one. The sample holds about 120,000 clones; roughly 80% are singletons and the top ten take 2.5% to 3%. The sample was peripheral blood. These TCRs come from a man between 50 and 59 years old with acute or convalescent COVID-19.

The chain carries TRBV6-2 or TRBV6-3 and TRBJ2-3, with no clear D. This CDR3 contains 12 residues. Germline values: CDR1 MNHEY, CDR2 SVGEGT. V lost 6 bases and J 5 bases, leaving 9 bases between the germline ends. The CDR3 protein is CASSRTLDTQYF. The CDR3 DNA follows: TGTGCCAGCAGCAGAACTTTAGATACGCAGTATTTT.

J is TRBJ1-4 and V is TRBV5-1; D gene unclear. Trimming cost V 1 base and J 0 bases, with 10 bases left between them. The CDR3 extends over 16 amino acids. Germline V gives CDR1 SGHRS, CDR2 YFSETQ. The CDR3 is CASSLQSGATNEKLFF. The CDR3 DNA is TGCGCCAGCAGCTTGCAGAGCGGTGCAACTAATGAAAAACTGTTTTTT.

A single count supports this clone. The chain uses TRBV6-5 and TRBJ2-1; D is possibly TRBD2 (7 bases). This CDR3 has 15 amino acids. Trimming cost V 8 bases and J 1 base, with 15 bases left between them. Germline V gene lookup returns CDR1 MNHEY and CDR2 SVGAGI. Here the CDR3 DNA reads TGTGCCAGCGCGAAAGGGGGGGGTTCCTACAATGAGCAGTTCTTC. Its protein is CASAKGGGSYNEQFF.

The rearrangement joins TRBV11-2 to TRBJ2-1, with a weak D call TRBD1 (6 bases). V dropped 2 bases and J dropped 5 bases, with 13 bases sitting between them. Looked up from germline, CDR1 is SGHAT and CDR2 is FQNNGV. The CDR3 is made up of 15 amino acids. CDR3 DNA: TGTGCCAGCAGCTTATTTATGGGGGCGAACAATGAGCAGTTCTTC. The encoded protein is CASSLFMGANNEQFF.

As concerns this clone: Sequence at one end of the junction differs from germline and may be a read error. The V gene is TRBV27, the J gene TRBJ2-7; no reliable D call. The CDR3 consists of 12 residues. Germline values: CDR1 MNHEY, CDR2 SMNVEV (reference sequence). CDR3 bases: TGTGCCAGCAGTTTAAGTAGGAGAACAAGGTGGTTC. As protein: CASSLSRRTRWF.

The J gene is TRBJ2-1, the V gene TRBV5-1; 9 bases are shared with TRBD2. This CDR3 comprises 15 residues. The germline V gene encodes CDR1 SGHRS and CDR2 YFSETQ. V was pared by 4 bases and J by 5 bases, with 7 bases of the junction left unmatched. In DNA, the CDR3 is TGCGCCAGCAGCCCGGCTAGCGGGACCAACAATGAGCAGTTCTTC. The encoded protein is CASSPASGTNNEQFF. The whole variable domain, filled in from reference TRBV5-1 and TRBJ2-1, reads KAGVTQTPRYLIKTRGQQVTLSCSPISGHRSVSWYQQTPGQGLQFLFEYFSETQRNKGNFPGRFSGRQFSNSRSEMNVSTLELGDSALYLCASSPASGTNNEQFFGPGTRLTVL.

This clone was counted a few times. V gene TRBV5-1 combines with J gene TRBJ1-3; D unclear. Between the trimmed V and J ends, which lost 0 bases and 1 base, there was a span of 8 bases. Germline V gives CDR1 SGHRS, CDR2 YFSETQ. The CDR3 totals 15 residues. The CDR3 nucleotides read TGCGCCAGCAGCTTGGGGAGTCCTTCTGGAAACACCATATATTTT. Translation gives CASSLGSPSGNTIYF.

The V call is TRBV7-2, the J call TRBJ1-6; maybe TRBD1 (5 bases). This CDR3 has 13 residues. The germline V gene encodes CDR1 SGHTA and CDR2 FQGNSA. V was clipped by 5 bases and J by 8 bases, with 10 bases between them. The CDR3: CASSARVDSPLHF. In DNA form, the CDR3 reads TGTGCCAGCAGCGCCAGGGTCGATTCACCCCTCCACTTT.

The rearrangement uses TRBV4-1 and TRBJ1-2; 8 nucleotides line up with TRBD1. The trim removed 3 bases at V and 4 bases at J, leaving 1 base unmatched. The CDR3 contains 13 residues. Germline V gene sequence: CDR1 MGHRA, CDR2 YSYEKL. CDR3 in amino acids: CASSQGTGYGYTF. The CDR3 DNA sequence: TGCGCCAGCAGCCAGGGGACAGGCTATGGCTACACCTTC.

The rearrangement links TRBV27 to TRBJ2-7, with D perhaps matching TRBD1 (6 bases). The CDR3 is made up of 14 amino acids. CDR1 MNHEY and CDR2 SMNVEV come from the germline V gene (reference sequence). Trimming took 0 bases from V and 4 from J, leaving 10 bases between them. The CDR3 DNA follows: TGTGCCAGCAGTTTATCAGGGACAATGTACGAGCAGTACTTC. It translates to CASSLSGTMYEQYF.

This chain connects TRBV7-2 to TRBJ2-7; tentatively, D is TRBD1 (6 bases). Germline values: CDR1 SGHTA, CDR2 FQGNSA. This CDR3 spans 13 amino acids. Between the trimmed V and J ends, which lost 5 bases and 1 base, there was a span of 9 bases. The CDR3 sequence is CASSPGHSYEQYF. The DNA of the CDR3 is TGTGCCAGCAGCCCGGGACATTCCTACGAGCAGTACTTC.

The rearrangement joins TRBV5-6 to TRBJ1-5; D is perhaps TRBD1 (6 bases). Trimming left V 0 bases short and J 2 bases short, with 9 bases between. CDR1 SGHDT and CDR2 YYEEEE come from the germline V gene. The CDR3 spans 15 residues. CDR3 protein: CASSLAAGGNQPQHF. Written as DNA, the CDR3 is TGTGCCAGCAGCTTGGCCGCAGGGGGCAATCAGCCCCAGCATTTT.

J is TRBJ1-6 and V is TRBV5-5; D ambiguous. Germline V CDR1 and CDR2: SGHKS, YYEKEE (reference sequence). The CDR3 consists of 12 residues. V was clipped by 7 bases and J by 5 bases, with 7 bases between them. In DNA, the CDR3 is TGTGCCAGCCAGAGGGATAATTCACCCCTCCACTTT. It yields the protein CASQRDNSPLHF.

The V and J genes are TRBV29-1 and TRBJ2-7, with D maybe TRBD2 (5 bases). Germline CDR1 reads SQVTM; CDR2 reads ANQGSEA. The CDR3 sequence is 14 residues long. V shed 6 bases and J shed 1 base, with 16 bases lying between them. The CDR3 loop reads CSVGKGSRSYEQYF. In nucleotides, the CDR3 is TGCAGCGTCGGAAAAGGGAGTCGGTCCTACGAGCAGTACTTC.

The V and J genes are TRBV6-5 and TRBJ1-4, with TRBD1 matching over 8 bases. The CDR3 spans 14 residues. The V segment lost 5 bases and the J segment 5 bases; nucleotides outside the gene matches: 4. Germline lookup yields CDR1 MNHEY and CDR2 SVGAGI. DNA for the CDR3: TGTGCCAGCAGTCGTGGGACAGGAAATGAAAAACTGTTTTTT. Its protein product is CASSRGTGNEKLFF.

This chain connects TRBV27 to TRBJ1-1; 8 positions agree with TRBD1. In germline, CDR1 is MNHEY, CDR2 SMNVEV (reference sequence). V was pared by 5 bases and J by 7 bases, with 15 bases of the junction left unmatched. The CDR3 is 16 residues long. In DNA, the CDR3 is TGTGCCAGCAGTCACGACAGGGGCGAAATTGGAGATGAAGCTTTCTTT. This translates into CASSHDRGEIGDEAFF.

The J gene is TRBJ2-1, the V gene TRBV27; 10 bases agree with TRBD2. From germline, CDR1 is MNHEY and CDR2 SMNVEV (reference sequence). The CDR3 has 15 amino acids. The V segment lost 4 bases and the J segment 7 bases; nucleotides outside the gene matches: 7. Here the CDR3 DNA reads TGTGCCAGCAGTTCAGCGGGGGGGCTTATGAATGAGCAGTTCTTC. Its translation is CASSSAGGLMNEQFF.

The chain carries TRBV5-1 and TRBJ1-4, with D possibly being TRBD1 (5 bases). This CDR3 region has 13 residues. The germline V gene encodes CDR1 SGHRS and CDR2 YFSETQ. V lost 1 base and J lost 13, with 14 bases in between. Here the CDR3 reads CASSLLGEGGLFF. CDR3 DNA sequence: TGCGCCAGCAGCTTGTTAGGGGAAGGTGGACTGTTTTTT.

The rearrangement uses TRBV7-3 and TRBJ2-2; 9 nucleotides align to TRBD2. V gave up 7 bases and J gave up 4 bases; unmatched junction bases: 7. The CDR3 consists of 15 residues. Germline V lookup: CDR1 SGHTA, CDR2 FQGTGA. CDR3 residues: CASTVSGGGTGELFF. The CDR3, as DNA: TGTGCCAGCACCGTTAGCGGGGGAGGCACCGGGGAGCTGTTTTTT.

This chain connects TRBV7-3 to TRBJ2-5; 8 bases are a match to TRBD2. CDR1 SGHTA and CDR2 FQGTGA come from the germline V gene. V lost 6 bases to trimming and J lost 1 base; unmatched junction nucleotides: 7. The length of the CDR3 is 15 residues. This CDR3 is CASSLSGVIQETQYF. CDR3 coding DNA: TGTGCCAGCAGTCTTAGCGGGGTTATCCAAGAGACCCAGTACTTC.

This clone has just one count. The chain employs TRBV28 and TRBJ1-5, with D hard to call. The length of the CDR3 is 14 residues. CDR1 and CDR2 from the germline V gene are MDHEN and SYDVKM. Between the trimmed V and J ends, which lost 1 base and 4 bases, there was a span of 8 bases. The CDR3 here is CASSLLVVNQPQHF. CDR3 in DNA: TGTGCCAGCAGTTTATTAGTAGTGAATCAGCCCCAGCATTTT.

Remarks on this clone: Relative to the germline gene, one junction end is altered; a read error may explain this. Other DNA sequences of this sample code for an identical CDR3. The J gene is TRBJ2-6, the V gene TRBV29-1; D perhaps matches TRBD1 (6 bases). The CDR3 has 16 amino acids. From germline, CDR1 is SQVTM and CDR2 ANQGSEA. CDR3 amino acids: CRVACGGPWGANVLTF. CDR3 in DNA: TGCCGCGTGGCGTGTGGGGGCCCCTGGGGGGCCAACGTCCTGACTTTC.

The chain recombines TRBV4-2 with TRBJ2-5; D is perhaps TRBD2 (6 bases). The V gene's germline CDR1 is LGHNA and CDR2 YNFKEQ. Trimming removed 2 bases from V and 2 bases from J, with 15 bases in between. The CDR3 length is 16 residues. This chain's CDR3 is CASSQNGGRTQETQYF. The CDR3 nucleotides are TGTGCCAGCAGCCAAAATGGGGGGAGAACGCAAGAGACCCAGTACTTC.